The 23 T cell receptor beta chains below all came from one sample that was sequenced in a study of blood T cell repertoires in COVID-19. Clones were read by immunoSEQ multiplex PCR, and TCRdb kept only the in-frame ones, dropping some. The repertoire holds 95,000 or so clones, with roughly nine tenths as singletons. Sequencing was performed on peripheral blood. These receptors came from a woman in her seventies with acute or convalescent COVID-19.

The CDR3 nucleotides read TGTGCCAGCAGTTTCTCCGGGACTAACTATGGCTACACCTTC. It yields the protein CASSFSGTNYGYTF. The J gene is TRBJ1-2, the V gene TRBV28, with no clear D. V was shortened by 3 bases and J by 0 bases, with 8 bases between the two germline ends. CDR3 length: 14 residues. Germline CDR1 MDHEN, CDR2 SYDVKM.

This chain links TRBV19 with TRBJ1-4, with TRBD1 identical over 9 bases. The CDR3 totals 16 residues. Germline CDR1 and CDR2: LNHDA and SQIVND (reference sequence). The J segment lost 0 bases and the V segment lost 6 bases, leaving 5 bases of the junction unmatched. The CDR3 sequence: CASRGDRATTNEKLFF. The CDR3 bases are TGTGCCAGTAGGGGGGACAGGGCTACAACTAATGAAAAACTGTTTTTT.

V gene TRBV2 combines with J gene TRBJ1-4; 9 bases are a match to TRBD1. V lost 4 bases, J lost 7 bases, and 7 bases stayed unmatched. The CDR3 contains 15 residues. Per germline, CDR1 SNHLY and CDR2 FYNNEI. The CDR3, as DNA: TGTGCCAGCAGTGGATGGACAGGGGAAGCTGAAAAACTGTTTTTT. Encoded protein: CASSGWTGEAEKLFF.

The CDR3 DNA follows: TGCGCCACCCGAGGGGGAGCGGGAGTATCCGGGGCCGGGGAGCTGTTTTTT. Translation: CATRGGAGVSGAGELFF. The chain uses TRBV5-1 and TRBJ2-2; 8 positions agree with TRBD2. Trimming at V came to 9 bases and at J to 6 bases, leaving 19 bases not matched to a gene. This CDR3 comprises 17 residues. Germline V gene sequence: CDR1 SGHRS, CDR2 YFSETQ.

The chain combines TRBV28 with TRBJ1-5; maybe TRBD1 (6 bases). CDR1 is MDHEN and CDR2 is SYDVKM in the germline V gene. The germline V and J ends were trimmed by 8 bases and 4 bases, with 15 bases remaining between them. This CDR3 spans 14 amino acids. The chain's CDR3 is CASRTGTQNQPQHF. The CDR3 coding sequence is TGTGCCAGCCGAACAGGGACCCAAAATCAGCCCCAGCATTTT.

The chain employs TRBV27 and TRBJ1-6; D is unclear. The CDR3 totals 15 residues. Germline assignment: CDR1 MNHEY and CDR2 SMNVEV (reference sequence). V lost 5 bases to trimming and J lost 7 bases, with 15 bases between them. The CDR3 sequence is CASSHDLSLNSPLHF. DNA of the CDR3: TGTGCCAGCAGTCATGATCTCTCCCTAAATTCACCCCTCCACTTT.

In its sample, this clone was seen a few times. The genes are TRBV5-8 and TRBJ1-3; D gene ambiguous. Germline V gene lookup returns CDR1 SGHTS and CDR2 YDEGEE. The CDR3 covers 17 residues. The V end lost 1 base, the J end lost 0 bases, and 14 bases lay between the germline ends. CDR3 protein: CASSLRRVPFSGNTIYF. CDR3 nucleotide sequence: TGTGCCAGCAGCTTGAGGCGGGTACCCTTCTCTGGAAACACCATATATTTT. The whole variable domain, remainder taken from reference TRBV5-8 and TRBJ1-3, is EAGVTQSPTHLIKTRGQQATLRCSPISGHTSVYWYQQALGLGLQFLLWYDEGEERNRGNFPPRFSGRQFPNYSSELNVNALELEDSALYLCASSLRRVPFSGNTIYFGEGSWLTVV.

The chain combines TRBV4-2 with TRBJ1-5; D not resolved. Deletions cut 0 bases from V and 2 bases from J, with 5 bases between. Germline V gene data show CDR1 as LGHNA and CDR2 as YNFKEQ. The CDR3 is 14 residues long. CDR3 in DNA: TGTGCCAGCAGCCAAGATCGAGGCAATCAGCCCCAGCATTTT. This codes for CASSQDRGNQPQHF.

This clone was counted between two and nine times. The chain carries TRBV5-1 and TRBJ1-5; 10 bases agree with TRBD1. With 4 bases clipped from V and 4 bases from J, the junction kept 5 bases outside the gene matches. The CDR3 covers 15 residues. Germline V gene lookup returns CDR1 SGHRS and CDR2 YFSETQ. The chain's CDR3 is CASSIGTGANQPQHF. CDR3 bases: TGCGCCAGCAGCATCGGGACAGGGGCTAATCAGCCCCAGCATTTT.

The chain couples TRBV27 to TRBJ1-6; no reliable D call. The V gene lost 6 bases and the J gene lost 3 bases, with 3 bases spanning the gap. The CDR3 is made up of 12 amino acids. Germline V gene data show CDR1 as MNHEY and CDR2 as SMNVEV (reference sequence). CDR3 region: CASRYYNSPLHF. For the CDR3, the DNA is TGTGCCAGCAGATACTATAATTCACCCCTCCACTTT.

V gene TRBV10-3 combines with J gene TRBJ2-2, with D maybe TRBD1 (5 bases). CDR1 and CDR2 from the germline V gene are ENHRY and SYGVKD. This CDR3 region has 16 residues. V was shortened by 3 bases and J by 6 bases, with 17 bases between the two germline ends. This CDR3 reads CAISDSGQTEAGELFF. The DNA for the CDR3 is TGTGCCATCAGTGACTCAGGCCAGACAGAAGCCGGGGAGCTGTTTTTT.

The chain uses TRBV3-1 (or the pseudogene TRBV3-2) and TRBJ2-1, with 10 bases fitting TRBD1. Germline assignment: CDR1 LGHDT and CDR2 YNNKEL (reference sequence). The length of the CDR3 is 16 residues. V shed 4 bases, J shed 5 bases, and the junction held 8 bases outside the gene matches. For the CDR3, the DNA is TGTGCCAGCAGCCGGTCGTTGGGGACAGGGGACAATGAGCAGTTCTTC. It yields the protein CASSRSLGTGDNEQFF.

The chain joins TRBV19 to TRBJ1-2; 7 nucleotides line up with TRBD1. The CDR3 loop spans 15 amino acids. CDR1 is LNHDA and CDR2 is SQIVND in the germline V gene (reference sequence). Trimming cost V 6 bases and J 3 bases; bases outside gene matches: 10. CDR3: CASRILGGADYGYTF. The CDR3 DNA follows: TGTGCCAGTAGAATTCTAGGGGGCGCCGACTATGGCTACACCTTC.

The CDR3 DNA reads TGTGCCTGGAGTGTACGCGGGAGAGGCACAGATACGCAGTATTTT. This translates into CAWSVRGRGTDTQYF. The gene calls are TRBV30 and TRBJ2-3; 7 positions agree with TRBD2. The CDR3 sequence is 15 residues long. Trimming cost V 0 bases and J 1 base; bases outside gene matches: 4. Germline values: CDR1 GTSNPN, CDR2 SVGIG (reference sequence). Using reference TRBV30 and TRBJ2-3 for the parts outside the CDR3, the full variable domain is SQTIHQWPATLVQPVGSPLSLECTVEGTSNPNLYWYRQAAGRGLQLLFYSVGIGQISSEVPQNLSASRPQDRQFILSSKKLLLSDSGFYLCAWSVRGRGTDTQYFGPGTRLTVL.

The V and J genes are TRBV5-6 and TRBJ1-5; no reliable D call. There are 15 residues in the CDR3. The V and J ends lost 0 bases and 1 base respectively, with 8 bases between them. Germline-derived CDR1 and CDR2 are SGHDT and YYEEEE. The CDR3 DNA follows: TGTGCCAGCAGCTTGGGACACAGAAGCAATCAGCCCCAGCATTTT. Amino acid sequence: CASSLGHRSNQPQHF.

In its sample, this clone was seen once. CDR3 amino acids: CASSENAGTEAFF. The CDR3 DNA follows: TGTGCCAGCAGTGAAAATGCGGGGACTGAAGCTTTCTTT. This rearrangement joins TRBV6-1 to TRBJ1-1; no clear D. Trimming pared 2 bases from V and 5 bases from J, leaving 9 bases between. The CDR3 runs 13 residues. From germline, CDR1 is MNHNS and CDR2 SASEGT.

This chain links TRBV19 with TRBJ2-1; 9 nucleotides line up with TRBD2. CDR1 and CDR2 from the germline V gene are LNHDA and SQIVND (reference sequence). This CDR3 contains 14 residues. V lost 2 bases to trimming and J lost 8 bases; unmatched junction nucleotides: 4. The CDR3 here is CASSISGLADEQFF. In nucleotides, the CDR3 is TGTGCCAGTAGTATATCGGGACTAGCCGATGAGCAGTTCTTC. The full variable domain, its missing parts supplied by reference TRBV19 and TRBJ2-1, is DGGITQSPKYLFRKEGQNVTLSCEQNLNHDAMYWYRQDPGQGLRLIYYSQIVNDFQKGDIAEGYSVSREKKESFPLTVTSAQKNPTAFYLCASSISGLADEQFFGPGTRLTVL.

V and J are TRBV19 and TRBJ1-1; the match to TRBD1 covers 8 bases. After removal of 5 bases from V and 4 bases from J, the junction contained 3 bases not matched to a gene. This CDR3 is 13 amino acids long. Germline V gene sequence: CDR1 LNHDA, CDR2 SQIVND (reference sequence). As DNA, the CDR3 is TGTGCCAGTAGTCCAACAGGGGGCACTGAAGCTTTCTTT. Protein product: CASSPTGGTEAFF.

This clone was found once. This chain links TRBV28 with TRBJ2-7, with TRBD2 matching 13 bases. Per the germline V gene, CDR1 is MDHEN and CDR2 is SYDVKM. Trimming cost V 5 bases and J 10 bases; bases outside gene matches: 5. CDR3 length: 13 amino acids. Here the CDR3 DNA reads TGTGCCAGCAGTCCGACTAGCGGGAGGAACCAGTACTTC. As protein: CASSPTSGRNQYF.

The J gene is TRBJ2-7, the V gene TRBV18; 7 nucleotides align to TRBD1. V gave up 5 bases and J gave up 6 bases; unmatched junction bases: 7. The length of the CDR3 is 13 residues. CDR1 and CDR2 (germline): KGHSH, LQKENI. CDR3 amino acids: CASSDGQVSEQYF. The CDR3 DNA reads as TGTGCCAGCTCAGACGGACAGGTCTCCGAGCAGTACTTC.

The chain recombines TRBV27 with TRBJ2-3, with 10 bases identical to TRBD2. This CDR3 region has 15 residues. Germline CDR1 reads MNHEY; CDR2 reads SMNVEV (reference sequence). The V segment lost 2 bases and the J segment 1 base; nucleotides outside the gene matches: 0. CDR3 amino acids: CASSLGTSGTDTQYF. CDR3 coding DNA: TGTGCCAGCAGTTTAGGGACTAGCGGCACAGATACGCAGTATTTT.

The CDR3 sequence: CASSSLRGTGNEKLFF. CDR3 nucleotide sequence: TGTGCCAGCAGTTCCCTTCGGGGGACAGGGAATGAAAAACTGTTTTTT. J is TRBJ1-4 and V is TRBV7-9; 9 bases line up with TRBD1. Per germline, CDR1 SEHNR and CDR2 FQNEAQ (reference sequence). After removal of 6 bases from V and 5 bases from J, the junction contained 10 bases not matched to a gene. The CDR3 length is 16 residues.

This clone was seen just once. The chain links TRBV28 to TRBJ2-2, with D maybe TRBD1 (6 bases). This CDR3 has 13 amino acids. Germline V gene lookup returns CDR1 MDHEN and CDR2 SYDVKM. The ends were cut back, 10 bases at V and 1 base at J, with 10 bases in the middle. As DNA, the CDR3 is TGTGCCACCGGGACACAGAACACCGGGGAGCTGTTTTTT. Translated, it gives CATGTQNTGELFF.